The entry below describes one T cell receptor (beta chain). This entry is derived from a study of blood T cell repertoires in COVID-19. About the research overall: T cells, B-cell-depleted T cells, or PBMCs provided the cDNA or gDNA that served as material.

How the authors handled the data: Scientists estimated how many nucleated cells there were by amplifying reference gene primers. Libraries were prepared by immunoSEQ multiplex PCR; TCRdb keeps only in-frame clonotypes and omits some of them. That table supplies the V and J calls and clone size; D and trimming were determined from the DNA. The table shows about 8,700 clones, with about nine tenths occurring only once. The material sequenced was peripheral blood. This TCR derives from a woman aged 45-59 years with active COVID-19.

CDR3 amino acids: CASSLQPGATGELFF. The CDR3 bases are TGCGCCAGCAGCTTGCAACCAGGGGCCACCGGGGAGCTGTTTTTT. The rearrangement links TRBV5-1 to TRBJ2-2; D is perhaps TRBD1 (6 bases). The CDR3 covers 15 residues. Germline V gene lookup returns CDR1 SGHRS and CDR2 YFSETQ. V was cut by 1 base and J by 4 bases, with 11 bases left in between.